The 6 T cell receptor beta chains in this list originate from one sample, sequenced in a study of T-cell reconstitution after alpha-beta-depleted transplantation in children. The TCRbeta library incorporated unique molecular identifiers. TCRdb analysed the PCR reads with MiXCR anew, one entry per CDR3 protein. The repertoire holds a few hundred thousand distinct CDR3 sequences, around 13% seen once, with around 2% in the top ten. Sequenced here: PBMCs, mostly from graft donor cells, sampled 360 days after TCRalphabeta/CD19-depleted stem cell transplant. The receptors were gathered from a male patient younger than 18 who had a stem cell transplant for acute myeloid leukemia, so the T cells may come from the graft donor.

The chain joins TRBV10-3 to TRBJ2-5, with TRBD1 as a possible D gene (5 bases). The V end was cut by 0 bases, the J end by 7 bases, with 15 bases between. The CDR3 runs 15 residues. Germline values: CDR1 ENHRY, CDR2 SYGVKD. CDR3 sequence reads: CAISESGRSRGTQYF. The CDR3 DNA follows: TGTGCCATCAGTGAGTCGGGGCGGTCAAGGGGGACCCAGTACTTC.

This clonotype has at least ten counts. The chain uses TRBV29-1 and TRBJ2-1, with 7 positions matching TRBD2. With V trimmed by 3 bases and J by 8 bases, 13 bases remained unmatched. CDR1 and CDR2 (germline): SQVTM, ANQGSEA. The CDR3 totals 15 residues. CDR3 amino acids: CSVEPRVAGADEQFF. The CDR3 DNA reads TGCAGCGTTGAGCCTCGGGTGGCGGGAGCGGATGAGCAGTTCTTC.

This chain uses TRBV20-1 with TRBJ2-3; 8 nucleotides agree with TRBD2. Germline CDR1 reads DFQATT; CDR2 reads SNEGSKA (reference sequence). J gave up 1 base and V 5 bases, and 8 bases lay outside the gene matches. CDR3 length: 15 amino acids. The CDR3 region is CSASLAGSGTDTQYF. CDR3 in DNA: TGCAGTGCTTCATTAGCGGGATCTGGCACAGATACGCAGTATTTT.

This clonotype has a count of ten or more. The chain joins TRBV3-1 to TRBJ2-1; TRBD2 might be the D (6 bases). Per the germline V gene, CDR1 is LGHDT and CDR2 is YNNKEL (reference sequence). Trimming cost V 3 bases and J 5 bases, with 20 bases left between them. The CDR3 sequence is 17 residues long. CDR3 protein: CASSHPGLVKDDNEQFF. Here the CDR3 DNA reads TGTGCCAGCAGCCACCCGGGACTCGTGAAAGATGACAATGAGCAGTTCTTC.

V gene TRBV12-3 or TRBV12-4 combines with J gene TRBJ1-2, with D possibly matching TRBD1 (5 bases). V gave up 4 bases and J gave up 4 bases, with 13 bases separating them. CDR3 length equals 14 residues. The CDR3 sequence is CASSSRGDLYGYTF. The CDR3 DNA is TGTGCCAGCAGTTCACGCGGGGACCTCTATGGCTACACCTTC.

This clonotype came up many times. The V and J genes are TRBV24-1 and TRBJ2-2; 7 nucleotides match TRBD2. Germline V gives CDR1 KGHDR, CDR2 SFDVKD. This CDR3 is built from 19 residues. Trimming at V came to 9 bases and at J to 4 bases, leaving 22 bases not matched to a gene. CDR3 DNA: TGTGCCACCCTAATGGCTTTTCGGGACTACAAATCCCCCACCGGGGAGCTGTTTTTT. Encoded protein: CATLMAFRDYKSPTGELFF.